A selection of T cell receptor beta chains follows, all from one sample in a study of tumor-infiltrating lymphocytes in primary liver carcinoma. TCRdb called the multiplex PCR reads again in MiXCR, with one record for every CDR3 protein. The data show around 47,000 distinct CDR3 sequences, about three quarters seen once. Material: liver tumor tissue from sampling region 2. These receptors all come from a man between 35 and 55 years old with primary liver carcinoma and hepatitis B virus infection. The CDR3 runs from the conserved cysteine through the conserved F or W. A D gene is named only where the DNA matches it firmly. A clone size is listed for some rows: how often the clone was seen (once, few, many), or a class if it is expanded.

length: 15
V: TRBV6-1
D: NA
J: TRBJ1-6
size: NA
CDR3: CASSLGTWGGFTLHF
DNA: TGTGCCAGCAGTCTAGGGACATGGGGGGGATTCACCCTCCACTTT

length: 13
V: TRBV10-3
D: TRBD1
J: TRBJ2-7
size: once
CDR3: CAITWTGLDEQYF
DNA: TGTGCCATCACCTGGACAGGGTTGGACGAGCAATACTTC

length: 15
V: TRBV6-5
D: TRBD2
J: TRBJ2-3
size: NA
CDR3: CASNPGLAGSDMQYF
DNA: TGTGCCAGCAACCCAGGACTAGCGGGATCAGATATGCAGTACTTT

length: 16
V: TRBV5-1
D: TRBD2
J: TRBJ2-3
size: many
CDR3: CASSPRTSGSADTQYF
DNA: TGCGCCAGCAGCCCCCGGACTAGCGGGAGCGCAGATACGCAGTATTTT

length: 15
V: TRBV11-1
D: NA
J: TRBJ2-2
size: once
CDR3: CAISYTGSFSGGLFF
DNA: TGTGCCATCAGCTATACAGGATCTTTCTCCGGGGGGCTGTTTTTT

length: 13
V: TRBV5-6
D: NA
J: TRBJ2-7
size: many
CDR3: CASSLSGAREQYF
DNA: TGTGCCAGCAGCTTGTCGGGTGCCCGTGAGCAGTACTTC

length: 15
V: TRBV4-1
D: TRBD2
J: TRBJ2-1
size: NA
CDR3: CASQLGTSEYNVQFF
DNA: TGCGCCAGCCAACTCGGGACTAGCGAGTACAATGTGCAGTTCTTC

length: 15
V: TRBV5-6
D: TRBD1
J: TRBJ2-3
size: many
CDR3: CASSVRQGLADTQYF
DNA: TGTGCCAGCAGCGTTAGACAGGGTTTGGCAGATACGCAGTATTTT

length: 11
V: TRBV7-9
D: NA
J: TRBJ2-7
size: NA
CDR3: CASSSGTRIYF
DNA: TGTGCCAGCAGCTCGGGGACAAGGATTTATTTC

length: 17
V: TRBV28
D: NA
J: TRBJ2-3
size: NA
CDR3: CASTPSRSGGSTDTQYF
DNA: TGTGCCAGCACTCCGAGCAGGAGTGGGGGGAGCACAGATACGCAGTACTTT

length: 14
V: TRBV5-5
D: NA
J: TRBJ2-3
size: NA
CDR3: CASTWGWERLTQYF
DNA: TGTGCCAGCACCTGGGGATGGGAGAGGTTGACGCAGTATTTT

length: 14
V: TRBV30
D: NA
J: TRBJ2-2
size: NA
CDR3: CAWRWGVDTGELFF
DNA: TGTGCCTGGAGGTGGGGAGTGGACACCGGGGAGCTGTTTTTT

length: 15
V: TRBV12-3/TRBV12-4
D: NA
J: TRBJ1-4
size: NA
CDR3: CASSLRWALGEKLFF
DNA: TGTGCCAGCAGTTTACGGTGGGCGCTGGGGGAAAAACTGTTTTTT

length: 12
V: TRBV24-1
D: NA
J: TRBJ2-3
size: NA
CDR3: CATSWATDMQYF
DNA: TGCGCCACCAGTTGGGCCACAGATATGCAGTATTTT

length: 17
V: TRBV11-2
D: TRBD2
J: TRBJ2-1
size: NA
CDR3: CASSSTITSGKHNEQFF
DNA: TGTGCCAGCAGCTCTACCATAACTAGCGGGAAACACAATGAGCAATTCTTC

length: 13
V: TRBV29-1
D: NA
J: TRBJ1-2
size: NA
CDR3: CSVMEQGENGCTF
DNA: TGCAGCGTTATGGAGCAGGGAGAGAATGGCTGCACCTTC

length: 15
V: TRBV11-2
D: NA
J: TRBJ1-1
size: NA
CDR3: CASSLDQGPPGEAFF
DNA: TGTGCTAGCAGCTTAGATCAGGGCCCGCCTGGTGAAGCTTTCTTT

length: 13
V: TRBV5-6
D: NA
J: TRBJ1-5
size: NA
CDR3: CAISFGPDQAQHF
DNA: TGTGCCATCAGCTTTGGGCCGGATCAGGCCCAGCATTTT

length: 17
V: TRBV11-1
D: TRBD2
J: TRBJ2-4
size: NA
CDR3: CASNFPRTSGTRNTQYF
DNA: TGTGCCAGCAACTTTCCCCGGACTAGCGGGACCAGAAACACTCAGTACTTC

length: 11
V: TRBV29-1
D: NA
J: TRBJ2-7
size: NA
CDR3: CIARDTYEQYF
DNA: TGCATCGCACGGGACACCTACGAGCAGTACTTC

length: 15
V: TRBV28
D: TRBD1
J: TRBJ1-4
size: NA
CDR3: CAGSLGQGANEKLFF
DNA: TGTGCCGGCAGTTTGGGACAGGGGGCCAATGAAAAATTGTTTTTT

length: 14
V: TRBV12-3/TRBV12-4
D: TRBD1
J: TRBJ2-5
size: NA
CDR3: CVSAQGQHQETQYF
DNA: TGTGTCAGCGCTCAGGGACAGCACCAAGAGACCCAGTACTTC

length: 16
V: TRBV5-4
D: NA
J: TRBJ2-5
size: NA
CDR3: CDSSLATRAMGETQYF
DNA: TGTGACAGCAGCTTGGCGACAAGGGCTATGGGAGAGACCCAGTACTTC

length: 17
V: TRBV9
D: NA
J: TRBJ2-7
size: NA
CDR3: CASSPTPQGGGSYEQYF
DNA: TGTGCCAGCAGTCCTACCCCCCAAGGGGGAGGTTCCTACGAGCAGTACTTC

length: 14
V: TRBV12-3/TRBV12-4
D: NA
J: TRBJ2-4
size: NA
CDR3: CASTEVATRKIQYF
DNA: TGTGCCAGTACGGAGGTGGCAACCCGGAAAATTCAGTACTTC

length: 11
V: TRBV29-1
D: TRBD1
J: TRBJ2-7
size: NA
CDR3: CCGTGGYEQYF
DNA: TGCTGCGGGACAGGGGGCTATGAGCAGTACTTC

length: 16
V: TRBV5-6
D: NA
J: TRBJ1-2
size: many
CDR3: CASSLVVGPSNYGYTF
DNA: TGTGCCAGCAGCTTGGTTGTTGGTCCTTCTAACTATGGCTACACCTTC

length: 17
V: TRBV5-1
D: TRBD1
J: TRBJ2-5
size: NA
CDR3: CVSSLGRDRGHRETQYF
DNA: TGCGTCAGCAGCTTGGGGCGGGACAGGGGGCATAGAGAGACCCAGTACTTC

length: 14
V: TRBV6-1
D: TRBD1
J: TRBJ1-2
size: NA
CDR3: CASTTTTGDYGYTF
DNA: TGTGCCAGTACCACAACAACAGGGGACTATGGCTACACCTTC

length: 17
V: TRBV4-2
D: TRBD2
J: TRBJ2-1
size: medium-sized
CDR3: CASSQEVAGASYNEQFF
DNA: TGTGCCAGCAGCCAAGAGGTAGCGGGGGCCTCCTACAATGAGCAGTTCTTC

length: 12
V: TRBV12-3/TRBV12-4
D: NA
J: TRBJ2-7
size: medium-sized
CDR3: CASSPDNGEQYF
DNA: TGTGCCAGCAGCCCCGACAACGGCGAGCAGTACTTC

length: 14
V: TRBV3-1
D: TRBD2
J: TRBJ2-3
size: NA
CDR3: CASSPLGGADTQYF
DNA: TGTGCCAGCAGCCCCCTGGGGGGGGCAGATACGCAGTATTTT

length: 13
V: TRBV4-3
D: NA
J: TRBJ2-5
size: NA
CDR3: CASSLAYKETHYF
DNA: TGCGCCAGCAGCCTAGCGTACAAAGAGACCCACTACTTC

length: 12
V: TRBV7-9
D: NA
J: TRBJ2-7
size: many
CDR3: CASSTGSYEQYF
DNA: TGTGCCAGCAGCACCGGATCCTACGAGCAGTACTTC

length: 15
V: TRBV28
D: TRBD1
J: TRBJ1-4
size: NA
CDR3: CVSNLGQGANEKLFF
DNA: TGTGTCAGCAATTTGGGACAGGGGGCCAATGAAAAACTGTTTTTT

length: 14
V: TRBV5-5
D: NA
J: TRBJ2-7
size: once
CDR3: CANSPGLELHEQYF
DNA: TGTGCCAACAGCCCTGGACTGGAACTCCACGAGCAGTACTTC

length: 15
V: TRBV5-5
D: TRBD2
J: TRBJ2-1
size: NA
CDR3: CASSSGLADGSEQFF
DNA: TGTGCCAGCAGCTCGGGACTAGCGGACGGAAGTGAGCAGTTCTTC

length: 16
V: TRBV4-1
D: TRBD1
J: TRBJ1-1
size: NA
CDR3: CTGSQGDRGRDTEAFF
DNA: TGCACCGGCAGCCAAGGTGACAGGGGAAGGGACACTGAGGCTTTCTTT

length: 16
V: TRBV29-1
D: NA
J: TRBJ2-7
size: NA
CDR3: CSAMTPGTGTPYEWYF
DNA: TGCAGCGCCATGACACCTGGGACCGGCACTCCCTACGAGTGGTACTTC

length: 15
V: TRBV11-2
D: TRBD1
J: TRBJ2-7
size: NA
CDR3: CARSLRWTGENERYF
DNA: TGTGCTAGAAGCTTACGATGGACAGGGGAAAACGAGCGGTACTTC

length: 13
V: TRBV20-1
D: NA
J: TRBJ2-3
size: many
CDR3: CSAPRRLTDTQYF
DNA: TGCAGTGCTCCGAGAAGGCTAACAGATACGCAGTATTTT

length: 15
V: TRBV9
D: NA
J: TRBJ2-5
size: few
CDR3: CASSVGHRAEETQYF
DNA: TGTGCCAGCAGCGTAGGGCACAGGGCAGAAGAGACCCAGTACTTC

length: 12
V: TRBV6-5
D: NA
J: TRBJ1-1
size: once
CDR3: CGSRHLNTEVFF
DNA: TGTGGCAGCAGACACTTGAACACTGAAGTTTTCTTT

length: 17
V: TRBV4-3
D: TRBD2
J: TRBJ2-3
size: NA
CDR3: CASSQDTDAGGTDTQCF
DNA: TGCGCTAGCAGCCAGGATACTGACGCGGGAGGAACAGATACGCAGTGTTTT

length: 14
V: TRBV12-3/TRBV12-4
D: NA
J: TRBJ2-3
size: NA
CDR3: CASRTGYDTDTQYF
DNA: TGCGCCAGCAGAACAGGGTACGACACAGATACGCAGTATTTT

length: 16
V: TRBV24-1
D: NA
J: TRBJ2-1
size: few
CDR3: CATSDPGTGLTNEQLF
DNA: TGTGCCACCAGTGATCCCGGGACGGGGTTAACGAATGAGCAGCTCTTC

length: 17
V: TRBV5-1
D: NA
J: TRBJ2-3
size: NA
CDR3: CASSLNMGAGAGDTQYF
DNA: TGCGCCAGCAGCTTGAACATGGGGGCGGGAGCTGGAGATACGCAGTATTTT

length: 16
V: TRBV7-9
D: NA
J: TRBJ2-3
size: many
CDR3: CASSLETWRVHDTQYF
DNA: TGTGCCAGCAGCTTAGAAACGTGGCGGGTCCACGATACGCAGTATTTT

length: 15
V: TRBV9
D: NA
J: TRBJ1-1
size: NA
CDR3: CASSVAAGLGTEAFF
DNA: TGTGCCAGCAGCGTCGCCGCAGGGCTGGGGACTGAAGCTTTCTTT

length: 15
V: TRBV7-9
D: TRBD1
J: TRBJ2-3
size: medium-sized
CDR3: CASSSDRDGADTQYF
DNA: TGTGCCAGCAGCTCGGACAGGGACGGGGCAGATACGCAGTATTTT

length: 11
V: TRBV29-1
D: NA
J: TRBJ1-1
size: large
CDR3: CSVIENTEAFF
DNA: TGCAGCGTTATCGAGAACACTGAAGCTTTCTTT

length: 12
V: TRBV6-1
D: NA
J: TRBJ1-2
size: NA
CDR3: CVSSVPLYGYTF
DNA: TGTGTCAGCAGTGTCCCCCTATATGGCTACACTTTC

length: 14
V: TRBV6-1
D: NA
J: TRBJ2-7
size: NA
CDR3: CANRFRAEYYEQYF
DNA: TGTGCCAACAGATTCCGAGCGGAGTACTACGAGCAGTACTTC

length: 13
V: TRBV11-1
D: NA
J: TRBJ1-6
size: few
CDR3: CASSRTFVSSLHF
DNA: TGTGCCAGCAGCCGGACATTTGTTTCATCCCTCCACTTT

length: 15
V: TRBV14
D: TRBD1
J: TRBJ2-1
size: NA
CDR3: CASSRSGQGSYEQFF
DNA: TGTGCCAGCAGCCGATCGGGACAGGGCTCCTACGAGCAGTTCTTC

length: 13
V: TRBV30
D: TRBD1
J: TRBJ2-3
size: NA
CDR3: CAWRTGRVDTQYF
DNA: TGTGCCTGGCGGACAGGAAGGGTCGATACGCAATATTTT

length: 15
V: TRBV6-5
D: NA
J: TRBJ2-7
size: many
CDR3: CASSLGGLGTYEQYF
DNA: TGTGCCAGCAGCCTGGGGGGGCTCGGTACCTACGAGCAGTACTTC